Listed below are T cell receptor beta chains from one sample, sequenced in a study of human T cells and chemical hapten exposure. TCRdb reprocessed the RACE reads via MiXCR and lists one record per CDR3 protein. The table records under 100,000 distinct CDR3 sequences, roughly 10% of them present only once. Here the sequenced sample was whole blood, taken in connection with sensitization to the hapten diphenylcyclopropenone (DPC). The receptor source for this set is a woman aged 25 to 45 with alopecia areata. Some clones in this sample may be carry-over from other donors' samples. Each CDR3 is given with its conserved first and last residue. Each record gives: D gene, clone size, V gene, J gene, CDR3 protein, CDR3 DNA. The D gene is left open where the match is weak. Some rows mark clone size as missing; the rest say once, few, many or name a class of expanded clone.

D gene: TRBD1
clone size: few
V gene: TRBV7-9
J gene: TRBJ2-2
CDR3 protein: CASSVGQNAGELFF
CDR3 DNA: TGTGCCAGCAGCGTGGGACAGAACGCCGGGGAGCTGTTTTTT

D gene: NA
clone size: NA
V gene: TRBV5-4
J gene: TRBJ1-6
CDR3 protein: CASSFEGSSYNSPLHF
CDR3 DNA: TGTGCCAGCAGCTTTGAGGGGAGCTCCTATAATTCACCCCTCCACTTT

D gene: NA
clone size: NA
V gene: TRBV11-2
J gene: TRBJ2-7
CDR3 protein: CASSLTVAQYF
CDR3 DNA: TGTGCCAGCAGCTTGACCGTGGCGCAGTACTTC

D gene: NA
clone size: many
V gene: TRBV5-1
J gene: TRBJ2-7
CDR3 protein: CASGTGATSYEQYF
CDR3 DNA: TGCGCCAGCGGCACGGGAGCCACCTCCTACGAGCAGTACTTC

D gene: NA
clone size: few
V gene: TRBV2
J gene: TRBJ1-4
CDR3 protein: CASSGSQLSNEKLFF
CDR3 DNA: TGTGCCAGCAGTGGATCGCAGCTCAGTAATGAAAAACTGTTTTTT

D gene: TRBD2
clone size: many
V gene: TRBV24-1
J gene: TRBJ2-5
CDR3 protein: CATSDVHSGVQETQYF
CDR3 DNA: TGTGCCACCAGTGACGTACATAGCGGGGTCCAAGAGACCCAGTACTTC

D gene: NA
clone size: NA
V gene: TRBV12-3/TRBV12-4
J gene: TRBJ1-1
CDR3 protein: CASSLAGQRAFF
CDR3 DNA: TGTGCCAGCAGTTTAGCAGGACAAAGGGCTTTCTTT

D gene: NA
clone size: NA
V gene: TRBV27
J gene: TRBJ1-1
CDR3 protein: CASSLYWRTEAFF
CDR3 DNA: TGTGCCAGCAGTTTATACTGGAGGACTGAAGCTTTCTTT

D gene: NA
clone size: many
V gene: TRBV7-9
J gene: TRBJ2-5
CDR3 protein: CASSSGLKETQYF
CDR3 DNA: TGTGCCAGCAGTTCTGGACTAAAAGAGACCCAGTACTTC

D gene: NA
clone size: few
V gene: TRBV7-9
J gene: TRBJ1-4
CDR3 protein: CASSLDRLATNEKLFF
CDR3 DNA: TGTGCCAGCAGTCTCGACAGACTCGCAACTAATGAAAAACTGTTTTTT

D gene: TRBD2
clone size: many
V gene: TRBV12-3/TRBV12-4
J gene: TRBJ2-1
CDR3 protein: CASRPGLAVLSEQFF
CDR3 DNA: TGTGCCAGCAGGCCGGGACTAGCAGTTCTCTCCGAGCAGTTCTTC

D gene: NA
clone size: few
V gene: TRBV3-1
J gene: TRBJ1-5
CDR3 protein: CASSQGGREDQPQHF
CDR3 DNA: TGTGCCAGCAGCCAAGGGGGCAGGGAAGATCAGCCCCAGCATTTT

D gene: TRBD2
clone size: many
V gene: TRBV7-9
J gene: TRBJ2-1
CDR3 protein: CASSPRTSGYNEQFF
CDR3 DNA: TGTGCCAGCAGCCCACGGACTAGCGGTTACAATGAGCAGTTCTTC

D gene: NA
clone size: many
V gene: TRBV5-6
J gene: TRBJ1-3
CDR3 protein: CASSQDPSGNTIYF
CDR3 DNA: TGTGCCAGCAGCCAGGATCCCTCTGGAAACACCATATATTTT